This TCR beta chain was recovered during a study of T cell responses to AZD1222 COVID-19 vaccine. Whole-study results and caveats: Close to half of spike-specific TCRs reportedly recognize unmutated variant regions. A mostly white British donor set with more females was recruited, and clonal diversity was possibly underestimated. The study found vaccine-associated CD4 TCRs spanning spike, dominant at 160-218 and 743-854.

With respect to this clone: What it binds is not known.

Germline-derived CDR1 and CDR2 are LGHDT and YNNKEL (reference sequence). This CDR3 is 16 amino acids long. Trimming left V 0 bases short and J 3 bases short, with 12 bases between. Some clones are missing from TCRdb's copy, which holds only in-frame ones; the method was immunoSEQ multiplex PCR. This table has approximately 110,000 clones, roughly 90% appearing once. The receptor's source is an adult in good health. This chain joins TRBV3-1 (or the pseudogene TRBV3-2) and TRBJ2-1; the D gene is possibly TRBD2 (5 bases). The source was peripheral blood, collected on day 0 of AZD1222 vaccination. Written as DNA, the CDR3 is TGTGCCAGCAGCCAAGAAGGAGGCGGCTACTACAATGAGCAGTTCTTC. It yields the protein CASSQEGGGYYNEQFF.